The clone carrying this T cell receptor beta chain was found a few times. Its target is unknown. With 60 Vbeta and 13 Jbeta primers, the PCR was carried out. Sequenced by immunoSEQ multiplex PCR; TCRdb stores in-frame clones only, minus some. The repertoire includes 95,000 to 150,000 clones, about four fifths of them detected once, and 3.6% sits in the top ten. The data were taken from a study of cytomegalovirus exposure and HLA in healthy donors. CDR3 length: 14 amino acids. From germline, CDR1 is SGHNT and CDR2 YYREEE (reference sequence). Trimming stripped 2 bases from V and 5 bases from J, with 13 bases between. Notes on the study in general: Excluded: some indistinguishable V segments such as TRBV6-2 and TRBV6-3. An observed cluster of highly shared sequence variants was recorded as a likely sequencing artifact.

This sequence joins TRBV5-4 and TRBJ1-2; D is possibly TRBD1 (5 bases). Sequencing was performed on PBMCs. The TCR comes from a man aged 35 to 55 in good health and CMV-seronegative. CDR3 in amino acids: CASSFGDFSYGYTF. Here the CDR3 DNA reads TGTGCCAGCAGCTTCGGGGACTTCTCTTATGGCTACACCTTC. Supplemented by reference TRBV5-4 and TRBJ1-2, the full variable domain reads ETGVTQSPTHLIKTRGQQVTLRCSSQSGHNTVSWYQQALGQGPQFIFQYYREEENGRGNFPPRFSGLQFPNYSSELNVNALELDDSALYLCASSFGDFSYGYTFGSGTRLTVV.